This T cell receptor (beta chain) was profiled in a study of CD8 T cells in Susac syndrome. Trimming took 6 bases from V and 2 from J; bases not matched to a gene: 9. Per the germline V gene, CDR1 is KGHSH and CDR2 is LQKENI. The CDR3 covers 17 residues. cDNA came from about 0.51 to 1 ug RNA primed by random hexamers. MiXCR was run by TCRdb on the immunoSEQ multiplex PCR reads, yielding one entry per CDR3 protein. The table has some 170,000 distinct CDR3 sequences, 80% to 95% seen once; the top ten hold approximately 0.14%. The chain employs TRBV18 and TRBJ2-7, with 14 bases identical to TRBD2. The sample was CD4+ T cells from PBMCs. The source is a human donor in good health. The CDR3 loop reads CASSQGLAGVKTYEQYF. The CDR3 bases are TGTGCCAGCTCCCAGGGACTAGCGGGGGTTAAAACCTACGAGCAGTACTTC.